The clone carrying this T cell receptor beta chain was observed a single time. The antigen is undetermined. The sample originates from a study of T cell responses to AZD1222 COVID-19 vaccine. Notes on the study in general: The donor group comprised mostly white British people and more females; the analysis possibly underestimated clonal diversity.

The germline V gene encodes CDR1 SGHDN and CDR2 FVKESK. Trimming pared 1 base from V and 10 bases from J, leaving 10 bases between. CDR3 length: 12 amino acids. Data came from immunoSEQ multiplex PCR; TCRdb stores just in-frame clones and leaves some out. The sample holds about 120,000 clones, about 85% seen once. The sequenced sample was peripheral blood, obtained on day 0 of AZD1222 vaccination. The V call is TRBV14, the J call TRBJ1-1; D possibly corresponds to TRBD1 (5 bases). This TCR derives from an adult in good health. The CDR3 loop is CASSQAGRGAFF. DNA of the CDR3: TGTGCCAGCAGCCAAGCAGGGAGAGGAGCTTTCTTT. The full variable domain, rest sourced from reference TRBV14 and TRBJ1-1, is EAGVTQFPSHSVIEKGQTVTLRCDPISGHDNLYWYRRVMGKEIKFLLHFVKESKQDESGMPNNRFLAERTGGTYSTLKVQPAELEDSGVYFCASSQAGRGAFFGQGTRLTVV.